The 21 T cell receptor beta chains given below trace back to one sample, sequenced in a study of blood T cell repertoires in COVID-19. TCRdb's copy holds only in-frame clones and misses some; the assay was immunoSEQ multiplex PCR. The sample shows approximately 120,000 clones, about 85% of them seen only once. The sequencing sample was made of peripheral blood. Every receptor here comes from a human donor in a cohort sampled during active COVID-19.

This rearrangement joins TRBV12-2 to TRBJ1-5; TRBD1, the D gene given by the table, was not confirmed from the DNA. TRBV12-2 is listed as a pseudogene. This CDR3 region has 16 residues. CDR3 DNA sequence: TGTGCAAGTCGCTTACTTCTGAGACAAACTTATCAGCCCCAGCATTTT. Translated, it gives CASRLLLRQTYQPQHF.

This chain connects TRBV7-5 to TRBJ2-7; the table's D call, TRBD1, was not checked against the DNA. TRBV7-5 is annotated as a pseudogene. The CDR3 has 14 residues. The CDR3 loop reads CARSLDQGAGEQYV. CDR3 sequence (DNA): TGTGCCAGAAGCCTAGACCAGGGGGCTGGAGAGCAGTACGTC.

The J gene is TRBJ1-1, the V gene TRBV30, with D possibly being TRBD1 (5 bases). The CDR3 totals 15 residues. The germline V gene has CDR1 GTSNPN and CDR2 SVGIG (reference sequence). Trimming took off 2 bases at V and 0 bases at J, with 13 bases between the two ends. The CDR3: CAWSYWGTVNTEAFF. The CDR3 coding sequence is TGTGCCTGGAGTTATTGGGGCACTGTGAACACTGAAGCTTTCTTT.

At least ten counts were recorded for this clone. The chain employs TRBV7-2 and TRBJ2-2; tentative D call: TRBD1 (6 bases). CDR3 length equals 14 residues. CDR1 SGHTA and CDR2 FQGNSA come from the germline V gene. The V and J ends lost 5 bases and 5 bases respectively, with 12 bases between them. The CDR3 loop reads CASSQGRGTGELFF. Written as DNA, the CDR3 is TGTGCCAGCAGCCAGGGGCGCGGAACCGGGGAGCTGTTTTTT.

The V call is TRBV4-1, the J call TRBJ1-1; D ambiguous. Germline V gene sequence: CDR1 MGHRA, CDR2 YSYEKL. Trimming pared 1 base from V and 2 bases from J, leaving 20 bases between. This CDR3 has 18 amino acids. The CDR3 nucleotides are TGCGCCAGCAGCCAAGCCGTCGGGGATCTTAGAGTTAACACTGAAGCTTTCTTT. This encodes CASSQAVGDLRVNTEAFF.

The CDR3 region has the DNA TGTGCCAGTAGTAGTGGGGGTCCAAAAACAGGGACCTACCAAAATCAGCCCCAGCATTTT. Translated: CASSSGGPKTGTYQNQPQHF. The chain has TRBV19 and TRBJ1-5; the D gene is possibly TRBD1 (6 bases). V gave up 4 bases and J gave up 4 bases, with 29 bases separating them. This CDR3 contains 20 residues. Germline loops: CDR1 LNHDA, CDR2 SQIVND (reference sequence).

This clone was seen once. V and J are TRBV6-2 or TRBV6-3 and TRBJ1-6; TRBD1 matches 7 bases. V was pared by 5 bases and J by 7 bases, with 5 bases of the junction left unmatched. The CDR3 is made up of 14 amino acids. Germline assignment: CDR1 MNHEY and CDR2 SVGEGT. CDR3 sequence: CASSKRTGNSPLHF. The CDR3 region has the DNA TGTGCCAGCAGTAAACGGACAGGCAATTCACCCCTCCACTTT.

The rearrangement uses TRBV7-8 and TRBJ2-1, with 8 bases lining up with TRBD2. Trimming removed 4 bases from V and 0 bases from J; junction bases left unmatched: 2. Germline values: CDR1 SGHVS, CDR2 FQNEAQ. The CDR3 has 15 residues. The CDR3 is CASSSGTSSYNEQFF. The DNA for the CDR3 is TGTGCCAGCAGCTCCGGGACTAGCTCCTACAATGAGCAGTTCTTC.

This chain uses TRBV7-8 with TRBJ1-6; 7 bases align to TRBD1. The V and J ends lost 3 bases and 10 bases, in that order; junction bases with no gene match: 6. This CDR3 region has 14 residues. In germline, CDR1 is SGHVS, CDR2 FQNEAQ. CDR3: CASSFDREWSPLHF. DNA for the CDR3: TGTGCCAGCAGCTTCGACAGGGAATGGTCACCCCTCCACTTT.

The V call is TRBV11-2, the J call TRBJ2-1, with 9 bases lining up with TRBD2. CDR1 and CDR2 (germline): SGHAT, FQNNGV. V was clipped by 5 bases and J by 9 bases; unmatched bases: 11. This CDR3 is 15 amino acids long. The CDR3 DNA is TGTGCCAGCAGCCCCGGCTTAGCGGGAGACAGTGAGCAGTTCTTC. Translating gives CASSPGLAGDSEQFF.

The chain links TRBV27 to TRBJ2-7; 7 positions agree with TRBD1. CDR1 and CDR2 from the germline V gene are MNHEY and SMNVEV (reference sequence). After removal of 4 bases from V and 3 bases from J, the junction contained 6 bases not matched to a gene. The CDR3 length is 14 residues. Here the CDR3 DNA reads TGTGCCAGCAGTTGGGGACAGCTTAACTACGAGCAGTACTTC. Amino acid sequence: CASSWGQLNYEQYF.

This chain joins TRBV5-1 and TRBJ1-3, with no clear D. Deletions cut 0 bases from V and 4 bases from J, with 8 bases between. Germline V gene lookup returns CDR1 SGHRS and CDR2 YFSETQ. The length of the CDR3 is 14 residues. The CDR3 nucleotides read TGCGCCAGCAGCTTGGGACACCACGGAAACACCATATATTTT. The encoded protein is CASSLGHHGNTIYF.

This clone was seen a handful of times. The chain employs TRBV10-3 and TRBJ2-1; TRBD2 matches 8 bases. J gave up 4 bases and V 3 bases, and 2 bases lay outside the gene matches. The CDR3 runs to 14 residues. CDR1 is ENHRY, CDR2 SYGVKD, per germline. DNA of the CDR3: TGTGCCATCAGTGAAAGCGGGGGATACAATGAGCAGTTCTTC. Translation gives CAISESGGYNEQFF.

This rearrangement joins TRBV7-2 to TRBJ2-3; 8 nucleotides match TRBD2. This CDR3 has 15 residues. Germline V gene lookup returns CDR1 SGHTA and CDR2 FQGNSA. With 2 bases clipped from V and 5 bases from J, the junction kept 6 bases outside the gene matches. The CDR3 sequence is CASSLNPRGGDTQYF. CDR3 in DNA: TGTGCCAGCAGCTTAAACCCCCGGGGGGGAGATACGCAGTATTTT. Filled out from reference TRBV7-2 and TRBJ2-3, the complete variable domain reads GAGVSQSPSNKVTEKGKDVELRCDPISGHTALYWYRQSLGQGLEFLIYFQGNSAPDKSGLPSDRFSAERTGGSVSTLTIQRTQQEDSAVYLCASSLNPRGGDTQYFGPGTRLTVL.

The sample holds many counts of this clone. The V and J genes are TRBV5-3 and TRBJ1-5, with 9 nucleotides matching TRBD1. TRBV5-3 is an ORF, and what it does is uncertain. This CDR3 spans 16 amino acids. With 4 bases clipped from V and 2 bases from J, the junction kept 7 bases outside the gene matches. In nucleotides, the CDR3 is TGTGCCAGAAGCCAGGGGGGACAGGGAGGCAATCAGCCCCAGCATTTT. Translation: CARSQGGQGGNQPQHF.

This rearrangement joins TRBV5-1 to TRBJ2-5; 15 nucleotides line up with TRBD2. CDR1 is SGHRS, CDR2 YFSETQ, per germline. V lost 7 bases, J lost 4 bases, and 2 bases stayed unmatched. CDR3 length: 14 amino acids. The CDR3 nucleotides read TGCGCCAGCGGACTAGCGGGAGGGCCAGAGACCCAGTACTTC. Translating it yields CASGLAGGPETQYF.

The CDR3 nucleotides read TGTGCCAGCAACAAGGGGGCTCAGGCAGATACGCAGTATTTT. This translates into CASNKGAQADTQYF. V gene TRBV2 combines with J gene TRBJ2-3, with 7 nucleotides matching TRBD1. The CDR3 is 14 residues long. CDR1 SNHLY and CDR2 FYNNEI come from the germline V gene. V lost 7 bases, J lost 4 bases, and 8 bases stayed unmatched. Filled out from reference TRBV2 and TRBJ2-3, the complete variable domain reads EPEVTQTPSHQVTQMGQEVILRCVPISNHLYFYWYRQILGQKVEFLVSFYNNEISEKSEIFDDQFSVERPDGSNFTLKIRSTKLEDSAMYFCASNKGAQADTQYFGPGTRLTVL.

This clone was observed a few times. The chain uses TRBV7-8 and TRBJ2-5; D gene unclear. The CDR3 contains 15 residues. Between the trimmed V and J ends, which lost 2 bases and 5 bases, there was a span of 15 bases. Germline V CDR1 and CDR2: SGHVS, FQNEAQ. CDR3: CASSLLPSLRETQYF. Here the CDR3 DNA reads TGTGCCAGCAGCTTACTTCCTAGTCTGAGGGAGACCCAGTACTTC.

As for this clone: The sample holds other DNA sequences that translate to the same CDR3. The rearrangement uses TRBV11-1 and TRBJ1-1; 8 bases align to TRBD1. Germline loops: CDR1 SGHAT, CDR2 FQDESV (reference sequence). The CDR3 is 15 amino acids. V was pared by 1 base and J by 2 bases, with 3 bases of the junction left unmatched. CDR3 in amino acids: CASSLGRGPNTEAFF. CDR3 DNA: TGTGCCAGCAGCTTAGGCAGGGGGCCAAACACTGAAGCTTTCTTT.

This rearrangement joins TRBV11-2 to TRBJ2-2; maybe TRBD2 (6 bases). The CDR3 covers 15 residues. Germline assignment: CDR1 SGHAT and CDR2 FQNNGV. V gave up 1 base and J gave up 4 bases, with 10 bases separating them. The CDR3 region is CASSLGSGVTGELFF. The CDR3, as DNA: TGTGCCAGCAGCTTAGGGTCGGGAGTCACCGGGGAGCTGTTTTTT. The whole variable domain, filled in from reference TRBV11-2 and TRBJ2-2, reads EAGVAQSPRYKIIEKRQSVAFWCNPISGHATLYWYQQILGQGPKLLIQFQNNGVVDDSQLPKDRFSAERLKGVDSTLKIQPAKLEDSAVYLCASSLGSGVTGELFFGEGSRLTVL.

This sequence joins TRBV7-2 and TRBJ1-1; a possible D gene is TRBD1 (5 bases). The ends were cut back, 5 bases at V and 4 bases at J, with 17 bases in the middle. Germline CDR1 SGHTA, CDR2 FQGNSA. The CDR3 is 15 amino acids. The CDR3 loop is CASSQVRVGFTEAFF. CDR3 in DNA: TGTGCCAGCAGCCAGGTCAGGGTTGGTTTCACTGAAGCTTTCTTT.